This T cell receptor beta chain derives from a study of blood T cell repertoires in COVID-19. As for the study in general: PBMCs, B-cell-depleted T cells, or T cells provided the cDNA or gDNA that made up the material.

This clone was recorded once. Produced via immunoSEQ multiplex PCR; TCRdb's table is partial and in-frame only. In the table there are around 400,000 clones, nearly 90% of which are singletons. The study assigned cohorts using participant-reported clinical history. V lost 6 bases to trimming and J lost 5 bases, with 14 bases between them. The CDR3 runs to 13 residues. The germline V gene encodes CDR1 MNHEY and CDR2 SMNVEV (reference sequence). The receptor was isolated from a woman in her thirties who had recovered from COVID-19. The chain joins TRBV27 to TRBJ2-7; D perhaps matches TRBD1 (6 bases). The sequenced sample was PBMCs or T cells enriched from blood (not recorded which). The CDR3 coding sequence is TGTGCCAGCAGCCACTTGGACAGAAACGAGCAGTACTTC. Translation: CASSHLDRNEQYF.